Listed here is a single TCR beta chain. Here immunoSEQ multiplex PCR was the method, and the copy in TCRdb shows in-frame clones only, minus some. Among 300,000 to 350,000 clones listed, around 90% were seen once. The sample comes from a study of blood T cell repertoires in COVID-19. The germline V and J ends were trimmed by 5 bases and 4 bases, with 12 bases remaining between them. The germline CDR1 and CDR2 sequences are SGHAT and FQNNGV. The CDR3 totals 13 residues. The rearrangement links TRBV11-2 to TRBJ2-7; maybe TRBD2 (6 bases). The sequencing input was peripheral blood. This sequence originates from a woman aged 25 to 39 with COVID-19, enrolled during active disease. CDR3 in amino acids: CASSPQTRYEQYF. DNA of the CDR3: TGTGCCAGCAGCCCGCAGACTAGGTACGAGCAGTACTTC. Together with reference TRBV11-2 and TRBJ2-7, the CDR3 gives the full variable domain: EAGVAQSPRYKIIEKRQSVAFWCNPISGHATLYWYQQILGQGPKLLIQFQNNGVVDDSQLPKDRFSAERLKGVDSTLKIQPAKLEDSAVYLCASSPQTRYEQYFGPGTRLTVT.